Below, 31 T cell receptor beta chains from the same sample are listed, as sequenced in a study of blood T cell repertoires in COVID-19. The data were produced by immunoSEQ multiplex PCR, yet TCRdb's version contains in-frame clones alone and is incomplete. The sample shows around 300,000 clones, roughly 85% of them seen only once. Sequenced: peripheral blood. The receptors shown here come from a human donor in a cohort sampled during active COVID-19.

In the case of this clone: A read error may produce the germline difference seen at one junction end. This sequence joins TRBV28 and TRBJ1-5; no reliable D call. Germline CDR1 is MDHEN and CDR2 is SYDVKM. The CDR3 length is 14 residues. CDR3: CASSLTLPNQLQHF. The CDR3 region has the DNA TGTGCCAGCAGCCTGACTCTTCCGAATCAGCTCCAGCATTTT.

The rearrangement uses TRBV4-3 and TRBJ1-1; no definite D call. The CDR3 consists of 14 residues. Trimming removed 1 base from V and 1 base from J, with 7 bases in between. Per the germline V gene, CDR1 is LGHNA and CDR2 is YSLEER. The CDR3: CASSQGARNTEAFF. The CDR3 DNA follows: TGCGCCAGCAGCCAAGGGGCGAGGAACACTGAAGCTTTCTTT.

The chain recombines TRBV19 with TRBJ2-5; no firm D call. V was trimmed by 1 base and J by 5 bases, leaving 17 bases between them. This CDR3 has 16 amino acids. CDR1 and CDR2 from the germline V gene are LNHDA and SQIVND (reference sequence). The chain's CDR3 is CASSIGSLRKAETQYF. DNA for the CDR3: TGTGCCAGTAGTATAGGCTCCCTGAGGAAGGCGGAGACCCAGTACTTC.

The V call is TRBV27, the J call TRBJ1-2, with 8 bases aligning to TRBD1. The V gene end was trimmed by 5 bases and the J gene end by 8 bases; junction bases not matched to a gene: 4. This CDR3 spans 12 amino acids. In germline, CDR1 is MNHEY, CDR2 SMNVEV (reference sequence). CDR3 in amino acids: CASSPAGGGYTF. In nucleotides, the CDR3 is TGTGCCAGCAGTCCAGCAGGGGGCGGCTACACCTTC.

CDR3 in amino acids: CASSIRQGRAFF. CDR3 bases: TGTGCCAGTAGTATCCGACAGGGCCGAGCTTTCTTT. The chain couples TRBV19 to TRBJ1-1, with 7 bases that match TRBD1. J gave up 10 bases and V 3 bases, and 5 bases lay outside the gene matches. The CDR3 is 12 residues long. Germline loops: CDR1 LNHDA, CDR2 SQIVND (reference sequence).

The rearrangement links TRBV7-9 to TRBJ2-2; D is uncertain. The CDR3 is made up of 11 amino acids. V was cut by 6 bases and J by 5 bases, with 4 bases left in between. CDR1 and CDR2 from the germline V gene are SEHNR and FQNEAQ (reference sequence). CDR3 nucleotides: TGTGCCAGCAGGAGGACCGGGGAGCTGTTTTTT. Encoded protein: CASRRTGELFF.

The chain employs TRBV7-2 and TRBJ2-7, with 7 bases matching TRBD1. The CDR3 extends over 15 amino acids. CDR1 is SGHTA and CDR2 is FQGNSA in the germline V gene. The J segment lost 2 bases and the V segment lost 3 bases, leaving 7 bases of the junction unmatched. Here the CDR3 reads CASSFPGTVTYEQYF. DNA of the CDR3: TGTGCCAGCAGCTTCCCCGGGACAGTCACCTACGAGCAGTACTTC.

DNA of the CDR3: TGTGCCAGCAGCTCCAGGGAGGGAGCCGGGGAGCTGTTTTTT. This translates into CASSSREGAGELFF. This rearrangement joins TRBV7-2 to TRBJ2-2, with TRBD2 matching over 7 bases. Germline V lookup: CDR1 SGHTA, CDR2 FQGNSA. The length of the CDR3 is 14 residues. The ends lost 4 bases at V and 6 bases at J; junction bases unmatched: 5.

The rearrangement uses TRBV19 and TRBJ2-1; 9 nucleotides agree with TRBD2. Germline CDR1 is LNHDA and CDR2 is SQIVND (reference sequence). The trim removed 9 bases at V and 9 bases at J, leaving 9 bases unmatched. This CDR3 is built from 13 residues. The CDR3 sequence is CASNSGRRGEQFF. DNA for the CDR3: TGTGCCAGCAATAGCGGGAGAAGGGGTGAGCAGTTCTTC.

The chain couples TRBV6-5 to TRBJ1-1; TRBD1 aligns across 8 bases. Germline trimming cut 0 bases from V and 4 bases from J; bases unmatched to any gene: 1. In germline, CDR1 is MNHEY, CDR2 SVGAGI. The CDR3 length is 14 residues. CDR3 nucleotide sequence: TGTGCCAGCAGTTACTCGGACAGGGCCACTGAAGCTTTCTTT. Translated, it gives CASSYSDRATEAFF.

The genes are TRBV29-1 and TRBJ2-1; possibly TRBD1 for D (10 bases). CDR1 is SQVTM and CDR2 is ANQGSEA in the germline V gene. CDR3 size: 14 residues. The germline V and J ends were trimmed by 4 bases and 16 bases, with 26 bases remaining between them. The CDR3 region has the DNA TGCAGCGTTGCGGACAGGGGGTCCAGCGGGAGGCGTTTCTTC. It is translated as CSVADRGSSGRRFF.

The gene calls are TRBV3-1 (or the pseudogene TRBV3-2) and TRBJ2-7; 7 bases align to TRBD2. The CDR3 totals 15 residues. The V gene end was trimmed by 2 bases and the J gene end by 6 bases; junction bases not matched to a gene: 10. Germline V gene lookup returns CDR1 LGHDT and CDR2 YNNKEL (reference sequence). DNA for the CDR3: TGTGCCAGCAGCCAAACAATGGGAGGGCTGGTCGAGCAGTACTTC. Its translation is CASSQTMGGLVEQYF.

V gene TRBV5-4 combines with J gene TRBJ2-7; 8 bases match TRBD2. This CDR3 is built from 16 residues. Germline values: CDR1 SGHNT, CDR2 YYREEE (reference sequence). With 4 bases clipped from V and 5 bases from J, the junction kept 14 bases outside the gene matches. Here the CDR3 reads CASSTRATGGRNEQYF. The CDR3 DNA reads as TGTGCCAGCAGCACGAGGGCTACGGGAGGGCGGAACGAGCAGTACTTC.

The V call is TRBV24-1, the J call TRBJ1-1; TRBD1 is a possible D gene (5 bases). Germline V gene data show CDR1 as KGHDR and CDR2 as SFDVKD. V was trimmed by 1 base and J by 11 bases, leaving 13 bases between them. This CDR3 region has 13 residues. CDR3 nucleotides: TGTGCCACCAGTGATTTAGCCGGGGGGGTGGCTTTCTTT. It specifies CATSDLAGGVAFF.

The J gene is TRBJ2-7, the V gene TRBV6-5; 8 bases are a match to TRBD2. Germline CDR1 and CDR2: MNHEY and SVGAGI. The CDR3 has 14 amino acids. The V segment lost 2 bases and the J segment 6 bases; nucleotides outside the gene matches: 6. The CDR3 DNA reads TGTGCCAGCAGTTACAGGGCGGGAGGAGGCGAGCAGTACTTC. As protein: CASSYRAGGGEQYF.

The rearrangement links TRBV14 to TRBJ2-5, with TRBD2 matching 10 bases. Trimming cost V 0 bases and J 5 bases; bases outside gene matches: 12. The CDR3 sequence is 18 residues long. Germline V gene data show CDR1 as SGHDN and CDR2 as FVKESK. The CDR3 here is CASSQDRIAGGRIETQYF. The DNA of the CDR3 is TGTGCCAGCAGCCAAGATAGGATAGCGGGAGGACGAATTGAGACCCAGTACTTC.

The chain joins TRBV28 to TRBJ2-2; possible D gene TRBD2, 6 bases. Trimming took off 6 bases at V and 1 base at J, with 9 bases between the two ends. Germline V CDR1 and CDR2: MDHEN, SYDVKM. The CDR3 covers 14 residues. DNA of the CDR3: TGTGCCAGCAGACTAGCCGTGAACACCGGGGAGCTGTTTTTT. Protein sequence: CASRLAVNTGELFF.

This chain uses TRBV19 with TRBJ1-1, with a tentative D call TRBD1 (5 bases). The germline gives CDR1 LNHDA, CDR2 SQIVND (reference sequence). The germline V and J ends were trimmed by 2 bases and 3 bases, with 10 bases remaining between them. CDR3 length equals 14 residues. CDR3 in amino acids: CASSIPGIYTEAFF. The CDR3 DNA sequence: TGTGCCAGTAGTATACCAGGGATTTACACTGAAGCTTTCTTT.

The chain employs TRBV27 and TRBJ1-5; 9 bases match TRBD1. This CDR3 has 14 amino acids. CDR1 and CDR2 (germline): MNHEY, SMNVEV (reference sequence). Trimming took 10 bases from V and 5 from J; bases not matched to a gene: 9. The CDR3 is CATKHRGLDQPQHF. DNA for the CDR3: TGTGCCACGAAACACAGGGGGCTTGATCAGCCCCAGCATTTT.

This chain joins TRBV30 and TRBJ1-2; TRBD1 is a possible D gene (6 bases). The germline gives CDR1 GTSNPN, CDR2 SVGIG (reference sequence). The germline V and J ends were trimmed by 4 bases and 5 bases, with 11 bases remaining between them. The CDR3 is made up of 12 amino acids. DNA for the CDR3: TGTGCCTGGACCCGGACAGAATATGGCTACACCTTC. Amino acid sequence: CAWTRTEYGYTF. Complete variable domain (other parts from reference TRBV30 and TRBJ1-2): SQTIHQWPATLVQPVGSPLSLECTVEGTSNPNLYWYRQAAGRGLQLLFYSVGIGQISSEVPQNLSASRPQDRQFILSSKKLLLSDSGFYLCAWTRTEYGYTFGSGTRLTVV.

This sequence joins TRBV24-1 and TRBJ2-1; D is unresolved. This CDR3 comprises 14 residues. The V end lost 1 base, the J end lost 4 bases, and 7 bases lay between the germline ends. From germline, CDR1 is KGHDR and CDR2 SFDVKD. CDR3 nucleotide sequence: TGTGCCACCAGTGATTTAGCGCAGTACAATGAGCAGTTCTTC. It yields the protein CATSDLAQYNEQFF.

A single count supports this clone. J is TRBJ2-3 and V is TRBV5-1; no clear D. The CDR3 covers 14 residues. V gave up 2 bases and J gave up 1 base, with 8 bases separating them. Germline values: CDR1 SGHRS, CDR2 YFSETQ. CDR3 DNA: TGCGCCAGCAGCTTAACAGTCGGCACAGATACGCAGTATTTT. Its translation: CASSLTVGTDTQYF.

This chain links TRBV9 with TRBJ2-1, with TRBD2 as a possible D gene (7 bases). V was cut by 0 bases and J by 7 bases, with 14 bases left in between. CDR1 and CDR2 from the germline V gene are SGDLS and YYNGEE. CDR3 size: 15 residues. In DNA form, the CDR3 reads TGTGCCAGCAGCGTAGGGGACGGGGGGCGGAATGAGCAGTTCTTC. Translation: CASSVGDGGRNEQFF.

This chain joins TRBV5-1 and TRBJ2-4, with 9 positions matching TRBD1. V trimming: 2 bases; J trimming: 2 bases; junction bases outside the gene matches: 2. From germline, CDR1 is SGHRS and CDR2 YFSETQ. The CDR3 length is 15 residues. The CDR3 here is CASSLQGASKNIQYF. CDR3 DNA: TGCGCCAGCAGCTTACAGGGGGCATCCAAAAACATTCAGTACTTC.

This clone has more than one count but fewer than ten. The genes are TRBV6-1 and TRBJ2-7; TRBD2 matches 8 bases. The junction had 2 bases not matched to a gene; V was cut back by 1 base and J by 0 bases. Germline-derived CDR1 and CDR2 are MNHNS and SASEGT. The CDR3 has 15 residues. CDR3 amino acids: CASSEVSGGSYEQYF. CDR3 nucleotides: TGTGCCAGCAGTGAAGTCAGCGGGGGCTCCTACGAGCAGTACTTC.

The chain is built from TRBV28 and TRBJ2-2; possible D gene TRBD1, 6 bases. V was clipped by 6 bases and J by 5 bases, with 16 bases between them. The CDR3 spans 15 residues. CDR1 and CDR2 (germline): MDHEN, SYDVKM. For the CDR3, the DNA is TGTGCCAGCAGACAACAGGGTTTGAAGACCGGGGAGCTGTTTTTT. Protein: CASRQQGLKTGELFF. The whole variable domain, remainder taken from reference TRBV28 and TRBJ2-2, is DVKVTQSSRYLVKRTGEKVFLECVQDMDHENMFWYRQDPGLGLRLIYFSYDVKMKEKGDIPEGYSVSREKKERFSLILESASTNQTSMYLCASRQQGLKTGELFFGEGSRLTVL.

This chain's CDR3 is CASSSLGTGNTEAFF. The CDR3 bases are TGTGCCAGCAGTTCCCTCGGGACAGGGAACACTGAAGCTTTCTTT. V gene TRBV6-5 combines with J gene TRBJ1-1; TRBD1 agrees at 8 bases. V was pared by 4 bases and J by 1 base, with 5 bases of the junction left unmatched. The length of the CDR3 is 15 residues. Germline-derived CDR1 and CDR2 are MNHEY and SVGAGI.

This clone was picked up one time. Other DNA sequences in the same sample also yield this CDR3. The V gene is TRBV18, the J gene TRBJ2-1; D is perhaps TRBD1 (5 bases). This CDR3 region has 12 residues. Germline loops: CDR1 KGHSH, CDR2 LQKENI. Trimming cost V 1 base and J 7 bases, with 5 bases left between them. CDR3 loop: CASSPQGNEQFF. The CDR3 nucleotides read TGTGCCAGCTCACCACAGGGGAATGAGCAGTTCTTC.

This clone was recorded once. The rearrangement joins TRBV5-1 to TRBJ2-7, with 10 nucleotides matching TRBD2. This CDR3 has 14 amino acids. The V and J ends lost 6 bases and 4 bases, in that order; junction bases with no gene match: 7. Germline V gives CDR1 SGHRS, CDR2 YFSETQ. This CDR3 reads CASTLSSGSYEQYF. DNA of the CDR3: TGCGCCAGCACCCTGTCTAGCGGGAGTTACGAGCAGTACTTC.

This clone was picked up many times. The rearrangement uses TRBV2 and TRBJ2-7; TRBD2 matches 16 bases. The CDR3 consists of 18 residues. Germline CDR1 is SNHLY and CDR2 is FYNNEI. V trimming: 2 bases; J trimming: 6 bases; junction bases outside the gene matches: 10. CDR3 nucleotides: TGTGCCAGCAGTGAAAGGTGGGGACTAGCGGGAGGGGCGGGCGAGCAGTACTTC. Translating gives CASSERWGLAGGAGEQYF.

The chain has TRBV19 and TRBJ2-2, with D maybe TRBD1 (6 bases). The CDR3 consists of 14 residues. Germline V lookup: CDR1 LNHDA, CDR2 SQIVND (reference sequence). Trimming took 6 bases from V and 4 from J, leaving 12 bases between them. CDR3 protein: CASSITGITGELFF. The DNA of the CDR3 is TGTGCCAGTAGCATCACAGGGATCACCGGGGAGCTGTTTTTT.